Shown below are 8 T cell receptor beta chains from a single sample sequenced in a study of esophageal squamous cell carcinoma under preoperative chemotherapy (dated by TCRdb to the late 2010s). Libraries came from PCR. The instrument was a HiSeq X Ten. TCRdb cleaned the public reads at Q25 with fastp, built clones with MiXCR and kept in-frame beta chains. Identical CDR3 protein sequences are pooled into one entry, listed with their most common genes and DNA. The sample includes some 32,000 distinct CDR3 sequences, with 52% observed a single time. Roughly 24% of the sample goes to the ten largest clones. The label giving this sample's time point can be read as: after preoperative PTX-NDP chemotherapy. Specimen collection occurred from a patient given preoperative chemotherapy. The origin of the receptors is a human donor with esophageal squamous cell carcinoma. The donor label of this sample is uncertain.

On this clonotype: Sequence at one end of the junction differs from germline and may be a read error. The chain recombines TRBV7-6 with TRBJ2-3; either TRBD1 or TRBD2 may supply D (6 bases each). Per germline, CDR1 SGHVS and CDR2 FNYEAQ. The CDR3 has 14 amino acids. CDR3 sequence (DNA): TGTGCCAGCCTCGGGGGCCGGTACCCAGATACCCAGTATTTT. As protein: CASLGGRYPDTQYF.

The J gene is TRBJ2-1, the V gene TRBV5-4; 10 positions agree with TRBD1. Germline lookup yields CDR1 SGHNT and CDR2 YYREEE (reference sequence). V was pared by 5 bases and J by 10 bases, with 18 bases of the junction left unmatched. The CDR3 loop spans 17 amino acids. The CDR3 bases are TGTGCCAGCAGTCGGGACAGGGGAGTTTTAGGGGACTACGAGCAGTTCTTC. Protein sequence: CASSRDRGVLGDYEQFF.

This chain joins TRBV10-2 and TRBJ2-5; 9 nucleotides line up with TRBD2. The germline V gene encodes CDR1 WSHSY and CDR2 SAAADI. This CDR3 is 15 amino acids long. V trimming: 11 bases; J trimming: 1 base; junction bases outside the gene matches: 11. The CDR3 is CAGGDGGGGQETQYF. CDR3 coding DNA: TGCGCCGGGGGTGACGGCGGGGGGGGCCAAGAGACCCAGTACTTC.

This clonotype was recorded only once. A much more abundant neighbour one base away suggests this may be a read error. The chain links TRBV5-4 to TRBJ2-1; no firm D call. The CDR3 is 14 residues long. Germline V lookup: CDR1 SGHNT, CDR2 YYREEE (reference sequence). The CDR3 reads CASSLDQIKNIQFF. The CDR3 coding sequence is TGTGCCAGCAGTTTGGACCAAATCAAAAACATTCAGTTCTTC.

V usage is TRBV7-3 and J usage is TRBJ2-3; 8 positions agree with TRBD2. Germline CDR1 SGHTA, CDR2 FQGTGA. The CDR3 consists of 16 residues. After removal of 6 bases from V and 1 base from J, the junction contained 9 bases not matched to a gene. In DNA form, the CDR3 reads TGTGCCAGCAGTTTATTCAGCGGGAGCGGCACAGATACGCAGTATTTT. This gives the protein CASSLFSGSGTDTQYF.

This clonotype has ten or more counts. This chain links TRBV11-3 with TRBJ2-1; 7 bases agree with TRBD2. The CDR3 consists of 15 residues. J gave up 5 bases and V 0 bases, and 4 bases lay outside the gene matches. Germline CDR1 and CDR2: SGHNT and YENEEA. For the CDR3, the DNA is TGTGCCAGCAGCTTAGATTCGGCGGGGGACAATGAGCAGTTCTTC. Protein: CASSLDSAGDNEQFF.

The chain recombines TRBV6-1 with TRBJ2-3; D possibly corresponds to TRBD1 (6 bases). The CDR3 runs to 13 residues. The germline V gene has CDR1 MNHNS and CDR2 SASEGT. The germline V and J ends were trimmed by 6 bases and 4 bases, with 11 bases remaining between them. The CDR3 DNA sequence: TGTGCCAGCAGCAACAGGGCGTCAGATACGCAGTATTTT. Residues: CASSNRASDTQYF.

Comments on this clonotype: At one of its ends the junction is not consistent with the germline gene, which may arise from a read error. The chain has TRBV12-3 or TRBV12-4 and TRBJ2-3; no clear D gene. The CDR3 loop spans 14 amino acids. CDR3 bases: TGTGCCAGCAGTTTAGGGCCCACCACAGATACTCAGTTTTTC. This codes for CASSLGPTTDTQFF.